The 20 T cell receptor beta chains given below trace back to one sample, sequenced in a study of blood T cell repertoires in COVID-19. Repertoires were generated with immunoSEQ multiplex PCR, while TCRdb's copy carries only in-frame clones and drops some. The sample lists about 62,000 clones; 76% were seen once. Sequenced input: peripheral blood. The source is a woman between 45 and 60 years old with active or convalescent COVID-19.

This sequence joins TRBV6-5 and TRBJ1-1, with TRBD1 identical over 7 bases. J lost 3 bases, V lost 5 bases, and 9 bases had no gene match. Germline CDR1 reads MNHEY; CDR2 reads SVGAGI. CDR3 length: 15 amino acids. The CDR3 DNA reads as TGTGCCAGCAGTCGACCGGCGACAGGGTACACTGAAGCTTTCTTT. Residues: CASSRPATGYTEAFF.

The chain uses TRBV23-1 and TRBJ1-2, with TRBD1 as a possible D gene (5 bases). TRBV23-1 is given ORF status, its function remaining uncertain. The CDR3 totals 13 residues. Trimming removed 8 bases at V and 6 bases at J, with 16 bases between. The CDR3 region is CASPRRGANGYTF. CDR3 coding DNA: TGCGCCAGCCCCCGGCGCGGGGCGAATGGCTACACCTTC.

This CDR3 is CASIRDRILNQPQHF. The CDR3 DNA reads TGTGCCAGCATTAGGGACAGGATACTAAATCAGCCCCAGCATTTT. This chain uses TRBV6-4 with TRBJ1-5; 8 nucleotides agree with TRBD1. CDR3 length: 15 amino acids. The germline CDR1 and CDR2 sequences are MRHNA and SNTAGT. J gave up 4 bases and V 7 bases, and 9 bases lay outside the gene matches.

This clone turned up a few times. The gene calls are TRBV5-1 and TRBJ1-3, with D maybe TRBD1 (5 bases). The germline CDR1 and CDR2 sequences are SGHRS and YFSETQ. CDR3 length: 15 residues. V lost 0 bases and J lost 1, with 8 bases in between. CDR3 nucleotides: TGCGCCAGCAGCTTGGGTGGGGCGTCTGGAAACACCATATATTTT. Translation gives CASSLGGASGNTIYF. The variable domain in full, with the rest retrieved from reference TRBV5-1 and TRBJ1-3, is KAGVTQTPRYLIKTRGQQVTLSCSPISGHRSVSWYQQTPGQGLQFLFEYFSETQRNKGNFPGRFSGRQFSNSRSEMNVSTLELGDSALYLCASSLGGASGNTIYFGEGSWLTVV.

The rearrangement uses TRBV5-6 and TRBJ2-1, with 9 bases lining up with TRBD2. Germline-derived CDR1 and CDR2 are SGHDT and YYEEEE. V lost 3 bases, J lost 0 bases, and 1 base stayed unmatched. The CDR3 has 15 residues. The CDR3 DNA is TGTGCCAGCAGCTCAGCGGGAGGCTCCTACAATGAGCAGTTCTTC. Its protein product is CASSSAGGSYNEQFF.

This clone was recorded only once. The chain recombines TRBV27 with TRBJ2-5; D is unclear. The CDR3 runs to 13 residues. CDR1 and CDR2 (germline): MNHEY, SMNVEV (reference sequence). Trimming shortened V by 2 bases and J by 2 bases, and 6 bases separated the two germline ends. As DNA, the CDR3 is TGTGCCAGCAGTTTACACGGGCAAGAGACCCAGTACTTC. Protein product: CASSLHGQETQYF.

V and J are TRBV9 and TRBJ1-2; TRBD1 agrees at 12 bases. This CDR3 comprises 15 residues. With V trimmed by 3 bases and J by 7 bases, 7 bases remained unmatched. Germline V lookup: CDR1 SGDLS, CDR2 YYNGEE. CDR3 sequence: CASSARDRGLGGYTF. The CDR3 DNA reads TGTGCCAGCAGCGCCCGGGACAGGGGGCTGGGTGGCTACACCTTC.

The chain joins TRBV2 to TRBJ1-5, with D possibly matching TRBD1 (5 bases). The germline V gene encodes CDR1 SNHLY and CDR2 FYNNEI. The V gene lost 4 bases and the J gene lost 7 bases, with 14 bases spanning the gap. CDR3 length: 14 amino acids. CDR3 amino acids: CASSGGRESQPQHF. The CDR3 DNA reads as TGTGCCAGCAGTGGGGGGAGGGAATCCCAGCCCCAGCATTTT.

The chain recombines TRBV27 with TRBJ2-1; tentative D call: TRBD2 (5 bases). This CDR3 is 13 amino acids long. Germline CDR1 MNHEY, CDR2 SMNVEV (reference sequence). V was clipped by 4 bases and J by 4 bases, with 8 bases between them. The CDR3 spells CASSSPGYNEQFF. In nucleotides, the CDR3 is TGTGCCAGCAGTTCCCCGGGGTACAATGAGCAGTTCTTC.

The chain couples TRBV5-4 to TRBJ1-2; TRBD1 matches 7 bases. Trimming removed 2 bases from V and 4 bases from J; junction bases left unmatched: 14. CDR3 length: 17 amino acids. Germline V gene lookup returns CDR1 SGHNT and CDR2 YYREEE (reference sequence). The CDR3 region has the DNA TGTGCCAGCAGCTTTTTAAGGGGGCGAGGGGCTGGCTATGGCTACACCTTC. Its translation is CASSFLRGRGAGYGYTF.

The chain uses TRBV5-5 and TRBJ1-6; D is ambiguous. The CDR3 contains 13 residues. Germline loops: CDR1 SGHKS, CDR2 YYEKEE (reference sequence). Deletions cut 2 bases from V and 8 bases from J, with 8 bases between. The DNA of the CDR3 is TGTGCCAGCAGCTTAATCCCGGATTCACCCCTCCACTTT. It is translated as CASSLIPDSPLHF.

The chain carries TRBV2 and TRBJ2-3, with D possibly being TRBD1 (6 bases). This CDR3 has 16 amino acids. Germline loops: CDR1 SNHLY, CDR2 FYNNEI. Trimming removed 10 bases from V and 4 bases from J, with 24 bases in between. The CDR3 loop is CATTEDRPSGPDTQYF. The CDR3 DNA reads TGTGCCACTACTGAAGACAGGCCCTCGGGGCCAGATACGCAGTATTTT.

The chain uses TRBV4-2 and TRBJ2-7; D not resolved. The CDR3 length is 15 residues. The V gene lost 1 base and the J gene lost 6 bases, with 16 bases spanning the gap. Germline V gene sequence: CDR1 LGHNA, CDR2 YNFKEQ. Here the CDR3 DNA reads TGTGCCAGCAGCCAAGTCGGCGACTGGTTGGGCGAGCAGTACTTC. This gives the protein CASSQVGDWLGEQYF.

The CDR3 sequence: CASSLGGQGVINQPQHF. The DNA of the CDR3 is TGTGCCAGCAGCTTAGGCGGACAGGGCGTAATAAATCAGCCCCAGCATTTT. The chain uses TRBV7-2 and TRBJ1-5, with 8 bases identical to TRBD1. Germline V lookup: CDR1 SGHTA, CDR2 FQGNSA. Losses at the gene ends were 1 base for V and 4 bases for J; bases not matched to a gene: 9. The CDR3 length is 17 residues.

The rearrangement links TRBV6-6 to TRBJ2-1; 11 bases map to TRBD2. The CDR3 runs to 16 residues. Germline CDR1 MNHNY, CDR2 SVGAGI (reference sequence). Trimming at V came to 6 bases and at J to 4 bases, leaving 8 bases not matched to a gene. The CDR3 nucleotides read TGTGCCAGCAGAGCTAGCGGGGGGAGGAGGTACAATGAGCAGTTCTTC. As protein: CASRASGGRRYNEQFF.

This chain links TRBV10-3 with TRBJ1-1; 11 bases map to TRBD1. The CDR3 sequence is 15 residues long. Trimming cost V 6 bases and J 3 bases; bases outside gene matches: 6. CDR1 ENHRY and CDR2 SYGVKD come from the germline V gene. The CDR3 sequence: CAIRGQGGSYTEAFF. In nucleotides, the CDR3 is TGTGCCATCAGGGGACAGGGGGGATCTTACACTGAAGCTTTCTTT.

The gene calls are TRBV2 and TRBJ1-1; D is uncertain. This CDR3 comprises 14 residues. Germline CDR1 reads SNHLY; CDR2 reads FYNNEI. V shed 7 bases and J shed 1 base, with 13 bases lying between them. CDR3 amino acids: CASTYLAANTEAFF. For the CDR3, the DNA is TGTGCCAGCACATACTTAGCAGCGAACACTGAAGCTTTCTTT. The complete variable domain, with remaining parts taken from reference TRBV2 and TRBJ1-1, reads EPEVTQTPSHQVTQMGQEVILRCVPISNHLYFYWYRQILGQKVEFLVSFYNNEISEKSEIFDDQFSVERPDGSNFTLKIRSTKLEDSAMYFCASTYLAANTEAFFGQGTRLTVV.

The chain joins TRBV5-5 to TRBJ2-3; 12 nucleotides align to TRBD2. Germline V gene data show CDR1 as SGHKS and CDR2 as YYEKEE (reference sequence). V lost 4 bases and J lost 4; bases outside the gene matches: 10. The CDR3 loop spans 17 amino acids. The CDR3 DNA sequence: TGTGCCAGCAGCACCGCACCTAGCGGGAGGGCACCAGATACGCAGTATTTT. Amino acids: CASSTAPSGRAPDTQYF.

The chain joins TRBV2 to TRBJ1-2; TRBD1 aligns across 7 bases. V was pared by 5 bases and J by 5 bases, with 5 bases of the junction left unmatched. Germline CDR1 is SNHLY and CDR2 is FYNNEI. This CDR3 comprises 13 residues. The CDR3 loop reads CASSPGTAYGYTF. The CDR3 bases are TGTGCCAGCAGTCCCGGGACAGCATATGGCTACACCTTC.

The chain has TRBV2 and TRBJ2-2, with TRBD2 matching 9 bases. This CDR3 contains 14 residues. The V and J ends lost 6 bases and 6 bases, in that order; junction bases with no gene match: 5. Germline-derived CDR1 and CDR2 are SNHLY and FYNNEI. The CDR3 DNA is TGTGCCAGCAGATTTAGCGGGAGCGCCGGGGAGCTGTTTTTT. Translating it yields CASRFSGSAGELFF.